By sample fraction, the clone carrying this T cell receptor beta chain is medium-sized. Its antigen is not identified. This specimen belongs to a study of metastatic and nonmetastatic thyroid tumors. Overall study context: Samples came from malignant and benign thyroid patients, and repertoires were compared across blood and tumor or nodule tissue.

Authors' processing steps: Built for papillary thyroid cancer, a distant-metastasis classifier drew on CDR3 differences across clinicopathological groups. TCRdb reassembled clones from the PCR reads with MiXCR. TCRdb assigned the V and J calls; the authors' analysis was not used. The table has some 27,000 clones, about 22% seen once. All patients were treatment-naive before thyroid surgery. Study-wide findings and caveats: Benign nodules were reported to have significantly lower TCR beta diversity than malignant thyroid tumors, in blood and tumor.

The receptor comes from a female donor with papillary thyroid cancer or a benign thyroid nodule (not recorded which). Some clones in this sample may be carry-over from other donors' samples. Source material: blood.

The CDR3 loop reads CASILKHDEQYF. In nucleotides, the CDR3 is TGTGCCAGCATCCTGAAGCACGACGAGCAGTACTTC. This sequence joins TRBV2 and TRBJ2-7; D gene uncertain. V was clipped by 7 bases and J by 5 bases, with 12 bases between them. From germline, CDR1 is SNHLY and CDR2 FYNNEI. CDR3 length: 12 residues.